This T cell receptor beta chain is from a study of T cells after yellow fever vaccination. General study results and limits: Most clones from primary vaccination resurfaced after the booster (roughly 96% CD4, approximately 87% CD8).

MiXCR, run by TCRdb on the 5' RACE reads, gives a single entry per CDR3 protein. The sample has hundreds of thousands of distinct CDR3 sequences; roughly an eighth are singletons. This clonotype was seen more than once but under ten times. As yet, its antigen is unknown. The CDR3 runs 13 residues. Germline assignment: CDR1 DFQATT and CDR2 SNEGSKA (reference sequence). The V gene end was trimmed by 6 bases and the J gene end by 4 bases; junction bases not matched to a gene: 7. The origin of this receptor is a man younger than 45 who received the YFV17D yellow fever vaccine. Material: PBMCs, obtained on the day of the yellow fever booster vaccination. The rearrangement uses TRBV20-1 and TRBJ2-7, with 9 bases that match TRBD2. CDR3 residues: CSAQKLAGYEQYF. CDR3 DNA sequence: TGCAGTGCACAGAAGCTAGCGGGATACGAGCAGTACTTC.